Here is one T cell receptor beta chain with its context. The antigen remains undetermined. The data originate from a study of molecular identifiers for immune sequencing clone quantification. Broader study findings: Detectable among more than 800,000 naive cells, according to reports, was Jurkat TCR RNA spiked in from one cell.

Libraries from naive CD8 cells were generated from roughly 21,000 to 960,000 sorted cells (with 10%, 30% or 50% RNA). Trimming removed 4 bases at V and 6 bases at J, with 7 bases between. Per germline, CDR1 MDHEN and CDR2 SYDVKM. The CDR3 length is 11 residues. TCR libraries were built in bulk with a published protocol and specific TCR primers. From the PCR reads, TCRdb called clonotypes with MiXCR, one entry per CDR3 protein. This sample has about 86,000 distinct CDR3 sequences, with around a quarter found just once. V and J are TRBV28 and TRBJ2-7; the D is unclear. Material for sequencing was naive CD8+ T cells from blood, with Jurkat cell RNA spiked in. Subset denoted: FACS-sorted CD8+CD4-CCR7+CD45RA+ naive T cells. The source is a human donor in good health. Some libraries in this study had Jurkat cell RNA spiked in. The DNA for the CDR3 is TGTGCCAGCAGTTGGGTGGGCGAGCAGTACTTC. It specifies CASSWVGEQYF. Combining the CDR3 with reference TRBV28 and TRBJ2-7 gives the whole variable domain DVKVTQSSRYLVKRTGEKVFLECVQDMDHENMFWYRQDPGLGLRLIYFSYDVKMKEKGDIPEGYSVSREKKERFSLILESASTNQTSMYLCASSWVGEQYFGPGTRLTVT.